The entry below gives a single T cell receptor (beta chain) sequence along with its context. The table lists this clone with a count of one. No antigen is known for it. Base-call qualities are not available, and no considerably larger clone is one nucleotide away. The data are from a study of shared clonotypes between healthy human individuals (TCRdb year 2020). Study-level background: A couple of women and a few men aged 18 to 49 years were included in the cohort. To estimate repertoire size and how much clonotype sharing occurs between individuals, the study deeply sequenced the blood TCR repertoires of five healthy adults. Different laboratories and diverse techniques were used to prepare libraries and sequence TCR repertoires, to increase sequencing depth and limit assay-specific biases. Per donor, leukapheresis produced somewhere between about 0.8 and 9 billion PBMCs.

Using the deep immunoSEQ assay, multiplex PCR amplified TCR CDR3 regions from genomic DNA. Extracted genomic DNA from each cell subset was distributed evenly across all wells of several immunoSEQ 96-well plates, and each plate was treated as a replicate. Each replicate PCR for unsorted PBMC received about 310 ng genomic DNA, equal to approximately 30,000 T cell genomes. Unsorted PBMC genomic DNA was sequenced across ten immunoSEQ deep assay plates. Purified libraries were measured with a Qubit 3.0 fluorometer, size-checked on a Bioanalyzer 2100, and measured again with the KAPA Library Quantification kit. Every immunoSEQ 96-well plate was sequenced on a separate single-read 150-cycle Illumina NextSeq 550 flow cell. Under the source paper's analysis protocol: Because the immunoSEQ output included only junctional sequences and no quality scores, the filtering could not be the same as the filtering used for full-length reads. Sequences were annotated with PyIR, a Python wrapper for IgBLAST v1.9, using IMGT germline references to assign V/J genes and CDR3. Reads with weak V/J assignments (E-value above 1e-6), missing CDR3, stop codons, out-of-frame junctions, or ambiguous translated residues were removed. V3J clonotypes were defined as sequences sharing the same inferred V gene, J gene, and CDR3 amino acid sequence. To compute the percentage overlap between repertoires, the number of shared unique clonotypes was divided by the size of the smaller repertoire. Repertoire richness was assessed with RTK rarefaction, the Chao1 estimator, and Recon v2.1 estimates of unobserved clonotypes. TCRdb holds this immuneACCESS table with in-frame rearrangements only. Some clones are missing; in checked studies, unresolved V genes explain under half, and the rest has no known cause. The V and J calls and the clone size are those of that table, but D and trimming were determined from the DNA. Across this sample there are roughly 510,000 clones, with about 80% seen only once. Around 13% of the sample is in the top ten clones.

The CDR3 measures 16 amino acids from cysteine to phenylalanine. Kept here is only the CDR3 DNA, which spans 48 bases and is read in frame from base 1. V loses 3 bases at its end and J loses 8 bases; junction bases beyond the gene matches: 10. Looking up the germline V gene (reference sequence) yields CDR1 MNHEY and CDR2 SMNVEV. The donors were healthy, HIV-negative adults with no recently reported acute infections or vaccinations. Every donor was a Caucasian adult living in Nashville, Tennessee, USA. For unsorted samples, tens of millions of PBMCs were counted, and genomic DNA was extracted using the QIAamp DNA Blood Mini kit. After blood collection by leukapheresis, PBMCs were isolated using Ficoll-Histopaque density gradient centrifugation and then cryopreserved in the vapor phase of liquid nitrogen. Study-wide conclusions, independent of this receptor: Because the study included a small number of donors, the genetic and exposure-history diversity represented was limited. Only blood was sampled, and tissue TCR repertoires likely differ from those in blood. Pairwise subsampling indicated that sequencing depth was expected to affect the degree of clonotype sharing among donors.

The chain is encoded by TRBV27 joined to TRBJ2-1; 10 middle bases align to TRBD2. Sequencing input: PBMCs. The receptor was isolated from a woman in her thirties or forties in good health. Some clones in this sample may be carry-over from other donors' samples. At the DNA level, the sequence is TGTGCCAGCAGTTTTATTCGGCTAGCGGGAGCGGATGAGCAGTTCTTC. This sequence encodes CASSFIRLAGADEQFF.